Listed here are 2 T cell receptor beta chains from one sample, sequenced in a study of blood T cell repertoires in COVID-19. The data were produced by immunoSEQ multiplex PCR, yet TCRdb's version contains in-frame clones alone and is incomplete. The sample has roughly 200,000 clones; roughly nine tenths are singletons. Sequencing input: PBMCs or T cells enriched from blood (not recorded which). The source is a woman in her thirties who had recovered from COVID-19.

This chain uses TRBV9 with TRBJ1-4; tentatively, D is TRBD1 (5 bases). Per germline, CDR1 SGDLS and CDR2 YYNGEE. The CDR3 runs to 17 residues. The V end lost 4 bases, the J end lost 8 bases, and 24 bases lay between the germline ends. The CDR3 DNA is TGTGCCAGCAGCTCCCGTTCGAGTTCAGGGTTGGGGGAAAAACTGTTTTTT. This sequence encodes CASSSRSSSGLGEKLFF.

The chain joins TRBV5-6 to TRBJ2-7; D possibly corresponds to TRBD1 (6 bases). V lost 3 bases, J lost 7 bases, and 14 bases lay in between. CDR1 is SGHDT and CDR2 is YYEEEE in the germline V gene. The CDR3 contains 13 residues. CDR3 coding DNA: TGTGCCAGCAGCTCCGGAACAGGGTGGGAGCAGTACTTC. Translating gives CASSSGTGWEQYF.